This record concerns one T cell receptor (beta chain) sequence. Its antigen is still unknown. The sample holds no much larger clone one base away, and base qualities are not on file. The sample originates from a study of blood T cell repertoires in COVID-19 (dated by TCRdb to 2020 to 2021). Turning to the overall study: Collaborator samples came from the United States, Italy and Spain and covered acute and convalescent phases of COVID-19. Samples came from the ongoing ImmuneRACE study (first 160 participants) plus 1,254 subjects from 6 global collaborators. HLA class I and class II types, where available, came from metadata supplied by the sample provider rather than from assay-based typing. Nearly every sample came with metadata listing a de-identified subject ID, COVID-19 status, age in years and sex. Subjects who had been exposed to COVID-19, were actively infected with it, or had recovered from it provided the deeply sampled blood TCRbeta repertoires that made up the dataset. The repertoires were released in a freely available public database meant as a resource for research on the immune response to SARS-CoV-2. The prospective study material was composed of cDNA or gDNA derived from T cells, B-cell-depleted T cells, or PBMCs.

The immunoSEQ Assay, a bias-controlled multiplex PCR, was used to amplify TCRbeta CDR3 regions from genomic DNA. The authors processed their data as follows. Nucleated cell counts per sample were estimated from amplification of reference gene primers within the assay. Sequence reads were collapsed and filtered to measure the absolute abundance of every unique TCRbeta CDR3 rearrangement. Productive Simpson clonality was computed per sample as the square root of Simpson's diversity index over productive rearrangements. As stored in TCRdb, this immuneACCESS dataset retains in-frame rearrangements with V and J assigned. A fraction of the clones does not appear; measured against another copy, unresolved V genes explain less than half of the discrepancy, and the remainder lacks a known reason. The V and J calls and clone size are taken from that table; D and trimming were inferred from the DNA. This sample has about 290,000 clones in its table, and 85% of those were observed once. 4.1% of the sample rests with the top ten.

What the authors observed across the whole study: The quantity of clinical and demographic metadata differed by source and by participant and was supplied without curation.

Collaborating institutions collected whole blood in K2EDTA tubes following their own protocols. For TCRbeta analysis, collaborators shipped samples as frozen whole blood, isolated PBMCs, or DNA extracted from either of those sample types. The CDR3, cysteine through phenylalanine, is 14 amino acids long. Of the read, only the CDR3 DNA is kept; its 42 bases are in frame from base 1. Trimming costs V 5 bases and J 6 bases, and their ends lie 11 bases apart. CDR1 and CDR2 were assigned from the germline V gene as SNHLY and FYNNEI. The receptor chain draws on TRBV2 and TRBJ1-6; possibly the D gene is TRBD1, per 5 matching bases. This receptor was obtained from a woman between 45 and 65 years old with active or convalescent COVID-19. Sequencing used peripheral blood. The sequenced DNA is TGTGCCAGCAGTTTAAGACAGATTAATTCACCCCTCCACTTT. Translated, this gives CASSLRQINSPLHF.